A selection of T cell receptor beta chains follows, all from one sample in a study of T cell changes during pregnancy in multiple sclerosis. Using immunoSEQ multiplex PCR, the repertoire was profiled, and TCRdb retains in-frame clones only, with some absent. The table shows about 68,000 clones, with roughly nine tenths occurring only once. This material consisted of peripheral blood, taken in the second trimester of pregnancy. Receptors originate from a female donor in good health, enrolled as a control in a pregnancy study. CDR3s include the opening cysteine and the closing phenylalanine or tryptophan. A D gene is named only where the DNA matches it firmly. Clone size, where shown, is once, few, many, or a class for clones that have expanded.

clone_size,d_call,cdr3_length,v_call,j_call,cdr3_aa,cdr3_nt
-,-,13,TRBV28,TRBJ2-7,CASRVGAPYEQYF,TGTGCCAGCAGGGTAGGAGCCCCCTACGAGCAGTACTTC
once,TRBD2,15,TRBV11-2,TRBJ2-1,CASSSWGLAGHEQFF,TGTGCCAGCAGCTCCTGGGGACTAGCGGGACATGAGCAGTTCTTC
-,TRBD1,14,TRBV4-2,TRBJ2-7,CASSQGQGDYEQYF,TGTGCCAGCAGCCAAGGGCAGGGGGACTACGAGCAGTACTTC
-,-,16,TRBV4-1,TRBJ2-7,CASSQGISGFPYEQYF,TGCGCCAGCAGCCAAGGTATTTCAGGGTTTCCCTACGAGCAGTACTTC
-,TRBD2,15,TRBV5-4,TRBJ2-2,CASSSVAGAVGELFF,TGTGCCAGCAGCTCCGTAGCGGGAGCGGTCGGGGAGCTGTTTTTT
once,TRBD1,16,TRBV4-1,TRBJ2-7,CASSQGRNRGSYEQYF,TGCGCCAGCAGCCAAGGGAGAAACAGGGGATCCTACGAGCAGTACTTC
-,-,16,TRBV5-1,TRBJ1-6,CASSSGSGIINSPLHF,TGCGCCAGCAGCTCGGGCAGCGGGATCATCAATTCACCCCTCCACTTT
once,TRBD1,15,TRBV6-1,TRBJ1-2,CASSPGQGYGYGYTF,TGTGCCAGCAGTCCGGGACAGGGGTATGGCTATGGCTACACCTTC
-,-,17,TRBV7-8,TRBJ1-3,CASSWAPRPNSGNTIYF,TGTGCCAGCAGCTGGGCCCCTCGACCCAACTCTGGAAACACCATATATTTT
-,-,12,TRBV28,TRBJ2-3,CASGHQGDTQYF,TGTGCCAGCGGGCACCAAGGAGATACGCAGTATTTT
-,TRBD1,14,TRBV5-1,TRBJ1-4,CASSSGTGNEKLFF,TGCGCCAGCAGCTCCGGGACAGGGAACGAAAAACTGTTTTTT
-,TRBD1,13,TRBV14,TRBJ1-2,CASSHDRDYGYTF,TGTGCCAGCAGCCACGACAGGGACTATGGCTACACCTTC
-,-,15,TRBV7-2,TRBJ1-1,CASSLGGHMNTEAFF,TGTGCCAGCAGCTTAGGGGGGCACATGAACACTGAAGCTTTCTTT
-,TRBD2,16,TRBV6-4,TRBJ2-3,CASSDSTSGGADTQYF,TGTGCCAGCAGTGACTCGACTAGCGGGGGGGCAGATACGCAGTATTTT
-,-,15,TRBV7-9,TRBJ2-3,CASSLGLAGTDTQYF,TGTGCCAGCAGCTTAGGCCTAGCTGGGACAGATACGCAGTATTTT
-,-,15,TRBV9,TRBJ2-3,CASRLGGSSTDTQYF,TGTGCCAGCAGATTGGGGGGTTCTAGCACAGATACGCAGTATTTT
-,-,11,TRBV7-2,TRBJ1-2,CASRQGYGYTF,TGTGCCAGCCGCCAGGGCTATGGCTACACCTTC
-,TRBD1,15,TRBV10-3,TRBJ1-5,CAIRDRVESNQPQHF,TGTGCCATCAGAGACAGGGTGGAGAGCAATCAGCCCCAGCATTTT
-,TRBD2,15,TRBV5-1,TRBJ2-7,CASSLGTGGPGEQYF,TGCGCCAGCAGCTTGGGTACGGGAGGGCCCGGCGAGCAGTACTTC